Reported below is one T cell receptor beta chain. This record belongs to a study of PD-L1 blockade in urothelial cancer. Assay: immunoSEQ multiplex PCR; the TCRdb copy retains only in-frame clones and omits some. Here the sample spans more than 40,000 clones, 75% to 90% being singletons. In germline, CDR1 is MGHRA, CDR2 YSYEKL. The length of the CDR3 is 17 residues. The V gene lost 3 bases and the J gene lost 2 bases, with 17 bases spanning the gap. The clonotype comes from a man aged 55 to 70 with urothelial cancer. The chain recombines TRBV4-1 with TRBJ1-5; D call uncertain. The source was PBMCs, collected around atezolizumab (anti-PD-L1) treatment. The CDR3 spells CASSHPYSGFGNQPQHF. The CDR3 DNA reads as TGCGCCAGCAGCCATCCCTATTCCGGGTTTGGCAATCAGCCCCAGCATTTT.